These 14 T cell receptor beta chains were all obtained from the same sample, sequenced in a study of tumor-infiltrating lymphocytes in primary liver carcinoma. With a constant-region primer, TCR beta cDNA was made from around 520 ng of total RNA. Each TCR beta library was derived from three nested multiplex PCR rounds that employed slightly modified ARM-PCR. Two initial PCR rounds of about 11 cycles each paired TRBV1-TRBV30 forward primers with a C-beta reverse primer. TCRdb called the multiplex PCR reads again in MiXCR, with one record for every CDR3 protein. The table lists fewer than 85,000 distinct CDR3 sequences, 65% to 75% of them singletons. Unsorted bulk tissue (20-30 mg) underwent RNA and DNA co-extraction. The sequenced sample consisted of tumor-adjacent normal liver tissue. Source of these receptors: a man between 40 and 49 years old with primary liver carcinoma and hepatitis B virus infection.

A note on this clonotype: This could be a read error, since a much larger clone is one nucleotide away. V is TRBV5-1 and J is TRBJ2-3; 7 nucleotides agree with TRBD2. Germline CDR1 reads SGHRS; CDR2 reads YFSETQ. V was pared by 4 bases and J by 8 bases, with 16 bases of the junction left unmatched. CDR3 size: 16 residues. Here the CDR3 reads CASSTLGAGEAVTQYF. CDR3 sequence (DNA): TGCGCCAGCAGCACCCTCGGGGCGGGAGAAGCAGTTACGCAGTATTTT.

For this clonotype: A much larger clone sits a single nucleotide away, making a read error possible. The gene calls are TRBV6-2 or TRBV6-3 and TRBJ2-5; either TRBD1 or TRBD2 may supply D (6 bases each). The length of the CDR3 is 18 residues. Trimming left V 6 bases short and J 4 bases short, with 27 bases between. The germline gives CDR1 MNHEY, CDR2 SVGEGT. CDR3 residues: CASRGWGASESFGETQYF. The CDR3 coding sequence is TGTGCCAGCAGGGGGTGGGGGGCGAGCGAGAGTTTCGGAGAGACCCAGTACTTC.

The chain joins TRBV5-6 to TRBJ2-4; possible D gene TRBD2, 6 bases. CDR3 length equals 15 residues. The germline gives CDR1 SGHDT, CDR2 YYEEEE. Between the trimmed V and J ends, which lost 4 bases and 0 bases, there was a span of 11 bases. The CDR3 bases are TGTGCCAGCAGCCTGGAGGGGCTAGCCAAAAACATTCAGTACTTC. Its protein product is CASSLEGLAKNIQYF.

This clonotype has just a few counts. A much larger clone lies a single base off, so this may be a read error. The chain employs TRBV6-1 and TRBJ2-3, with D hard to call. The germline V gene has CDR1 MNHNS and CDR2 SASEGT. CDR3 size: 12 residues. V was cut by 11 bases and J by 0 bases, with 9 bases left in between. In DNA, the CDR3 is TGTGCCGGCAAGCCCAGCACAGATACGCAGTATTTT. Amino acid sequence: CAGKPSTDTQYF.

Note on this clonotype: At one end the junction does not follow the germline gene, possibly because of a read error. This rearrangement joins TRBV28 to TRBJ1-5; no clear D gene. Germline loops: CDR1 MDHEN, CDR2 SYDVKM. There are 16 residues in the CDR3. The CDR3 region is CTRSFLIFALNQHQDF. In nucleotides, the CDR3 is TGTACCAGGAGTTTCCTGATTTTTGCCTTGAATCAGCACCAGGATTTT.

This clonotype turned up a few times. A much larger clone is a single base away; this may be a read error. The CDR3 loop reads CSGLKRAFNTEAFF. CDR3 coding DNA: TGCAGTGGCCTAAAGAGAGCTTTTAACACTGAAGCTTTCTTT. The V call is TRBV20-1, the J call TRBJ1-1; D uncertain. V gave up 7 bases and J gave up 2 bases, with 17 bases separating them. CDR1 DFQATT and CDR2 SNEGSKA come from the germline V gene (reference sequence). The CDR3 extends over 14 amino acids.

Note on this clonotype: Being one base from a much bigger clone, this may be a read error. The chain uses TRBV6-1 and TRBJ2-2; perhaps TRBD2 as D (5 bases). Per the germline V gene, CDR1 is MNHNS and CDR2 is SASEGT. The CDR3 totals 14 residues. The CDR3: CASSGLAITWELFF. Here the CDR3 DNA reads TGTGCCAGCAGTGGGTTAGCGATCACCTGGGAGCTGTTTTTT.

This clonotype appeared once. The germline gene is not matched at one end of the junction; a read error may be the cause. The V call is TRBV4-1, the J call TRBJ2-5; perhaps TRBD2 as D (5 bases). Looked up from germline, CDR1 is MGHRA and CDR2 is YSYEKL. This CDR3 spans 16 amino acids. The CDR3 spells CAISQDWGAHQETQYF. DNA of the CDR3: TGCGCCATCAGCCAAGATTGGGGAGCTCACCAAGAGACCCAATACTTC.

As concerns this clonotype: An end of the junction does not agree with germline; a read error may underlie this. CDR3 protein: CTSCSGTSAGYEQCF. CDR3 DNA: TGTACCAGCTGTTCCGGGACTAGCGCTGGTTACGAGCAGTGCTTC. This sequence joins TRBV12-3 or TRBV12-4 and TRBJ2-7; 10 bases line up with TRBD2. CDR3 length equals 15 residues.

This clonotype is a singleton in its sample. A read error may be the cause here, since a much bigger clone is one base away. This chain joins TRBV6-4 and TRBJ2-7; perhaps TRBD2 as D (5 bases). The CDR3 sequence is 13 residues long. Germline assignment: CDR1 MRHNA and CDR2 SNTAGT. CDR3 amino acids: CAGSKEVGYEQYF. CDR3 DNA sequence: TGTGCCGGCAGTAAGGAGGTAGGCTACGAGCAGTACTTC.

This chain links TRBV7-2 with TRBJ2-3, with D tentatively TRBD2 (6 bases). The CDR3 spans 16 residues. The V and J ends lost 1 base and 1 base respectively, with 12 bases between them. Germline assignment: CDR1 SGHTA and CDR2 FQGNSA. The CDR3 nucleotides read TGTGCCAGCAGCTTAGTTCCCTCTAGCGGCACAGATACGCAGTATTTT. Protein: CASSLVPSSGTDTQYF.

With regard to this clonotype: A much larger clone lies one base from this, so it may be a read error. V gene TRBV28 combines with J gene TRBJ2-7; 8 bases are shared with TRBD2. V lost 6 bases to trimming and J lost 6 bases; unmatched junction nucleotides: 16. Germline V gives CDR1 MDHEN, CDR2 SYDVKM. The CDR3 sequence is 16 residues long. The CDR3 DNA reads as TGTGCCAGCAGCCAAGGGCCAGCGGGAGCTTCCGCCGAGCAGTACTTC. This encodes CASSQGPAGASAEQYF.

About this clonotype itself: A junction end diverges from the germline sequence, so it may reflect a read error. This sequence joins TRBV29-1 and TRBJ2-1; the D is unclear. Per germline, CDR1 SQVTM and CDR2 ANQGSEA. CDR3 length: 12 residues. CDR3 loop: CCVDRQAGEQFF. DNA of the CDR3: TGCTGCGTTGATCGCCAGGCAGGTGAGCAGTTCTTC.

In regard to this clonotype: At one of its ends the junction is not consistent with the germline gene, which may arise from a read error. CDR3: CVSGLLGGSGRTNEQFF. CDR3 coding DNA: TGTGTCAGCGGCTTGTTAGGGGGTAGCGGGAGAACCAACGAGCAGTTCTTC. The rearrangement uses TRBV7-8 and TRBJ2-1; 9 nucleotides match TRBD2. The germline V gene has CDR1 SGHVS and CDR2 FQNEAQ. CDR3 length equals 17 residues.